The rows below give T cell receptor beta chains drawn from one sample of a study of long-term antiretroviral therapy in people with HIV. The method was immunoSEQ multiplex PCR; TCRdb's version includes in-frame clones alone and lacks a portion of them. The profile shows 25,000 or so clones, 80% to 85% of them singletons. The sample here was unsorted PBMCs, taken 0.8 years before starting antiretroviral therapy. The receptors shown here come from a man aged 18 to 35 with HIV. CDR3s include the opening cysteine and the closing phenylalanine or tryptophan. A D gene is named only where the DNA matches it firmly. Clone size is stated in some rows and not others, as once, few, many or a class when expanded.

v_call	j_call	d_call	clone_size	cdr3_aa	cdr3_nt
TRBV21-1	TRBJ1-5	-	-	CASSSREGVNQPQHF	TGTGCCAGCAGCAGCAGGGAGGGTGTCAATCAGCCCCAGCATTTT
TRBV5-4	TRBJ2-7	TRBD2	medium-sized	CASSKRESPYEQYF	TGTGCCAGCAGCAAGCGGGAGTCCCCCTACGAGCAGTACTTC
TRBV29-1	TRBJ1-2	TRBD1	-	CSVLKRDSQGYTF	TGCAGCGTTCTCAAGAGGGACAGCCAGGGCTACACCTTC
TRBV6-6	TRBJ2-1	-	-	CASSRQGGWIF	TGTGCCAGCAGCAGACAGGGAGGCTGGATCTTC
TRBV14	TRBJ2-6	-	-	CASSLLTGANVLTF	TGTGCCAGCAGCCTGTTGACCGGGGCCAACGTCCTGACTTTC
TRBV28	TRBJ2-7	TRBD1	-	CASSSTRDRGRPNEQYF	TGTGCCAGCAGTTCCACTCGGGACAGGGGGCGCCCGAACGAGCAGTACTTC
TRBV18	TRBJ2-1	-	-	CASSPYTQSSYNEQFF	TGTGCCAGCTCACCATATACCCAGAGCTCCTACAATGAGCAGTTCTTC
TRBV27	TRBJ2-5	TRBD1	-	CASSPGTGGLETQYF	TGTGCCAGCAGTCCTGGGACAGGGGGCCTAGAGACCCAGTACTTC
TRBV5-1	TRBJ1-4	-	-	CASSFDSHEKLFF	TGCGCCAGCAGCTTCGACAGCCATGAAAAACTGTTTTTT
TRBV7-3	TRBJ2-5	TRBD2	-	CASSLNGGGQETQYF	TGTGCCAGCAGCTTAAATGGGGGGGGACAAGAGACCCAGTACTTC
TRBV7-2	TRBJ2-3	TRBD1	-	CASSTGTGGGVVREF	TGTGCCAGCAGCACCGGGACAGGGGGTGGGGTAGTCCGGGAATTT
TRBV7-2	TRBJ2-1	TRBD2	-	CASTPRGTSGRRSEQFF	TGTGCCAGCACCCCGAGAGGGACTAGCGGGAGGAGGTCTGAGCAGTTCTTC
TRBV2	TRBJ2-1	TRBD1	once	CASSEVTGGWAYNEQFF	TGTGCCAGCAGTGAGGTGACAGGGGGATGGGCCTACAATGAGCAGTTCTTC
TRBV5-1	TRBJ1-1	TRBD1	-	CASSPLDREAEAFF	TGCGCCAGCAGCCCCCTCGACAGGGAGGCTGAAGCTTTCTTT
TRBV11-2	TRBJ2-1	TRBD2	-	CASSGTSGGLLDEQFF	TGTGCCAGCAGCGGGACTAGCGGGGGACTTTTGGATGAGCAGTTCTTC
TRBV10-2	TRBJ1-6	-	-	CASSESTPPRQDNSPLHF	TGCGCCAGCAGTGAGTCCACTCCTCCCCGACAGGATAATTCACCCCTCCACTTT
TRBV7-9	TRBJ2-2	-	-	CASFGPRWAGELFF	TGTGCCAGCTTTGGACCCCGGTGGGCCGGGGAGCTGTTTTTT
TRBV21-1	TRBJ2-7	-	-	CASSKVPYEQYF	TGTGCCAGCAGCAAAGTCCCCTACGAGCAGTACTTC
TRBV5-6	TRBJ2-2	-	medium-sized	CASSGIDRQNTGELFF	TGTGCCAGCAGCGGAATCGACAGGCAGAACACCGGGGAGCTGTTTTTT
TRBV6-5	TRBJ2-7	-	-	CASSPPGQGGHEQYF	TGTGCCAGCAGTCCCCCCGGGCAGGGTGGCCACGAGCAGTACTTC
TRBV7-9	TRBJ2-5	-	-	CASSHVRPETQYF	TGTGCCAGCAGCCACGTCCGCCCGGAGACCCAGTACTTC
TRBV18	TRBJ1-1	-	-	CASSPLERTNTEAFF	TGTGCCAGCTCACCACTGGAGAGGACGAACACTGAAGCTTTCTTT
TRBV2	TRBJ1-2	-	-	CASSEAPGRGPARQLYGF	TGTGCCAGCAGTGAAGCGCCGGGACGCGGGCCCGCCCGGCAGCTCTACGGCTTC
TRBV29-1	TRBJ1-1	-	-	CSVERGRNTEAFF	TGCAGCGTTGAGCGGGGAAGGAACACTGAAGCTTTCTTT
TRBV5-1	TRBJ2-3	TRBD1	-	CASSSLGQAPDTQYF	TGCGCCAGCAGCTCCCTCGGACAGGCCCCAGATACGCAGTATTTT
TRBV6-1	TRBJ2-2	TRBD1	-	CASSEQGAGTGELFF	TGTGCCAGCAGTGAGCAGGGGGCCGGCACCGGGGAGCTGTTTTTT
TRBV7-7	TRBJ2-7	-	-	CASSLHLGRSYEQYF	TGTGCTAGCAGCTTACACCTCGGACGGTCCTACGAGCAGTACTTC
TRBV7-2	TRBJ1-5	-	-	CASSLASAVNQPQHF	TGTGCCAGCAGCTTAGCGTCGGCGGTGAATCAGCCCCAGCATTTT
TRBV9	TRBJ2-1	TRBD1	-	CASSTPPRQGEQFF	TGTGCCAGCAGCACGCCACCAAGACAGGGCGAGCAGTTCTTC
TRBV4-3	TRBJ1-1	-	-	CASSPGLNTEAFF	TGCGCCAGCAGCCCGGGGCTTAACACTGAAGCTTTCTTT
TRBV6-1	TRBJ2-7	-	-	CASRELDSNYEQYF	TGTGCCAGCAGGGAACTAGACAGTAACTACGAGCAGTACTTC
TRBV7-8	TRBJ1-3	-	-	CASSLGPGSGNTIYF	TGTGCCAGCAGCTTAGGTCCGGGCTCTGGAAACACCATATATTTT
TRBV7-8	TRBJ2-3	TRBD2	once	CASSRGGASGASSTDTQYF	TGTGCCAGCAGCCGAGGGGGGGCTAGCGGGGCCTCTAGCACAGATACGCAGTATTTT
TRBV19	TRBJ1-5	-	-	CASSPRSLNQPQHF	TGTGCCAGTAGTCCCCGCAGCCTCAATCAGCCCCAGCATTTT
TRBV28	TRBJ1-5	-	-	CASSLIAGFGNQPQHF	TGTGCCAGCAGTTTAATCGCAGGGTTTGGCAATCAGCCCCAGCATTTT
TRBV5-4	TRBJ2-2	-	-	CASSRDVDISVGNAFGELFF	TGTGCCAGCAGCCGAGACGTGGACATCTCCGTGGGCAACGCTTTCGGGGAGCTGTTTTTT
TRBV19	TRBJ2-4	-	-	CASSIAGLAKNIQYF	TGTGCCAGTAGTATCGCAGGGCTAGCCAAAAACATTCAGTACTTC
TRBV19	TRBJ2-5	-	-	CASSKNQGQETQYF	TGTGCCAGTAGTAAGAACCAGGGGCAAGAGACCCAGTACTTC
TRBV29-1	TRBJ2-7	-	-	CSVRGTNYEQYF	TGCAGCGTCCGCGGGACAAATTACGAGCAGTACTTC
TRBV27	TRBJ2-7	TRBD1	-	CASRTGGLEQYF	TGTGCCAGCAGGACAGGGGGCCTCGAGCAGTACTTC
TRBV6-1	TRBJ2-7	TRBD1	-	CASGQERREQYF	TGTGCCAGCGGACAGGAGAGGCGCGAGCAGTACTTC
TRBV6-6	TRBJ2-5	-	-	CASSYSGTRPLETQYF	TGTGCCAGCAGTTACTCCGGGACGCGCCCCTTGGAGACCCAGTACTTC
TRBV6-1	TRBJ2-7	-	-	CASTPTQVFYEQYF	TGTGCCAGCACCCCCACACAGGTTTTCTACGAGCAGTACTTC
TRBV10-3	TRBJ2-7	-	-	CAISTPEDEQYF	TGTGCCATCAGTACCCCCGAGGACGAGCAGTACTTC
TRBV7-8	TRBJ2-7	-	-	CASSLLWKDVYEQYF	TGTGCCAGCAGCTTACTTTGGAAAGATGTCTACGAGCAGTACTTC
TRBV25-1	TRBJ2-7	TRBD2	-	CASSVGTSGSHEQYF	TGTGCCAGCAGTGTCGGGACTAGCGGGAGCCACGAGCAGTACTTC
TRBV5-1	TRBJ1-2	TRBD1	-	CASSLGRQGARGYTF	TGCGCCAGCAGCCTTGGCCGGCAGGGGGCGCGGGGCTACACCTTC
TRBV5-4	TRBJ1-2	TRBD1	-	CASSPGQGVSYGYTF	TGTGCCAGCAGTCCGGGACAGGGGGTTTCCTATGGCTACACCTTC
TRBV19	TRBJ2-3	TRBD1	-	CASSIGTGADTQYF	TGTGCCAGTAGTATCGGGACAGGGGCGGATACGCAGTATTTT
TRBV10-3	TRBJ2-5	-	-	CAISETGSEAETQYF	TGTGCCATCAGTGAAACGGGAAGTGAGGCAGAGACCCAGTACTTC
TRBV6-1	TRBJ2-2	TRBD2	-	CASRNLGGTGELFF	TGTGCCAGCAGAAACCTGGGGGGGACCGGGGAGCTGTTTTTT
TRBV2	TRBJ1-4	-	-	CASSGDGTEKLFF	TGTGCCAGCAGTGGGGACGGTACTGAAAAACTGTTTTTT
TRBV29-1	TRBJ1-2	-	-	CSVGRDYGYTF	TGCAGCGTTGGCAGGGACTATGGCTACACCTTC
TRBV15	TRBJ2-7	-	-	CATSRDGSYEQYF	TGTGCCACCAGCAGAGACGGTTCCTACGAGCAGTACTTC
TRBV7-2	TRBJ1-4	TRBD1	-	CASSLVQGGEKLFF	TGTGCCAGCAGCTTAGTGCAGGGGGGAGAAAAACTGTTTTTT
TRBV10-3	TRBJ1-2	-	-	CAISESPGRPRQGSTYGYTF	TGTGCCATCAGTGAGTCTCCAGGGAGACCTCGGCAGGGATCGACATATGGCTACACCTTC